This T cell receptor (beta chain) was retrieved from a study of radiation and T cells in renal cell carcinoma (dated by TCRdb to 2020 to 2022). In the study overall: In total, around 53 samples, comprising around 25 tumors and 27 peripheral blood samples, were subjected to TCR beta sequencing. The final blood draw was performed at 4 weeks after radiation, at the same time as nephrectomy. Across all 50 or so samples, several million unique CDR3 nucleotide sequences, encoding around 2.4 million unique CDR3 amino acid sequences, were identified. The research as a whole found: Because the trial had a single-armed design, the trial could not examine how radiation dose or scheduling affected the TCR repertoire. Top tumor clonotypes rose in blood from baseline to 2 weeks post-radiation, then contracted by 4 weeks, suggesting transient expansion of tumor-resident clones. Because pretreatment tumor biopsies were not available, the study could not determine whether clonotypes were already present within the tumor at baseline. Changes in the blood repertoire were not tracked past 4 weeks after treatment.

TCR beta libraries were generated from genomic DNA with the immunoSEQ kit, following the manufacturer's recommendations. Library preparation used a first multiplex PCR with proprietary primers, then a second PCR adding unique barcodes, with bead cleanups after each round. A kit-provided positive control reaction and a negative control reaction were included in every sample batch. The final libraries underwent checking on an Agilent 4200 TapeStation D1000 ScreenTape, volumetric pooling, and quantification by qPCR. Sequencing was performed on an Illumina NextSeq500 with a MidOutput 150-cycle cartridge, and 156 Read1 and 15 Index1 cycles were run with kit custom primers. The pooled library was loaded at around 1 pM, and around 20% PhiX control was spiked in. Turning to the authors' computational methods: The vendor-processed data were analyzed in R, and a clonotype was defined as all T cells that share the same CDR3 nucleotide sequence. In the clone abundance analyses, frequencies were normalized to the 10,000 most abundant clones in each sample. Public T cell clones, which averaged fewer than five per sample, were removed prior to analysis. An abundance difference of at least 32-fold between compartments was the criterion for calling clonotypes tumor-enriched or baseline blood-enriched. Clonotypes expanded or contracted between blood time points were identified with a beta-binomial differential abundance model. Tumor-blood repertoire similarity was measured with the Baroni-Urbani and Buser coefficient, and group comparisons used two-tailed Wilcoxon tests in R. This immuneACCESS table, as held by TCRdb, lists in-frame sequences with V and J called but not all clones. Of the missing ones, under half trace to an unresolved V gene in checked studies; the others have no known cause. The V and J calls and clone size come from that table; D and trimming were worked out from the DNA. A total of approximately 90,000 clones appear in this sample, around 81% of them only once. The ten largest clones represent roughly a tenth of the sample.

The time point label on this specimen signifies: blood 4 weeks post-SBRT, at nephrectomy. The sample's treatment or condition, from its label and the paper: 15 Gy SBRT to primary tumor, nephrectomy 4 weeks later. Samples were obtained from a clinical trial, in which 15 Gy stereotactic body radiation therapy was delivered to primary renal cell carcinomas and nephrectomy was performed 4 weeks later. To track tumor-enriched clonotypes, serial peripheral blood was sampled from radiation-treated patients at baseline and at 2 weeks and 4 weeks after SBRT. Every patient had renal cell carcinoma of clear cell pathology. The QIAamp DNA Blood Mini Kit (Qiagen) was used to prepare genomic DNA for TCR sequencing. The analyses included just those samples that passed every quality control check. The CDR3, from cysteine to phenylalanine, totals 14 residues. Solely the CDR3 DNA is kept, with 42 bases framed from the first base. Between the V and J ends, shortened by 2 bases and 2 bases respectively, the junction contains 10 bases. Via the germline V gene, CDR1 is SGDLS and CDR2 YYNGEE.

Comment on this clone: Its antigen target is currently unknown. Base qualities were left out, and no much larger clone turns up one base away.

The chain couples TRBV9 to TRBJ1-1; no confident D gene assignment can be made. Material: blood, obtained from a patient whose treatment included radiotherapy and nephrectomy. This TCR was recovered from a man in his fifties or sixties with renal cell carcinoma. At the DNA level, the sequence is TGTGCCAGCAGCGTTCAGCCTACAAACACTGAAGCTTTCTTT. Its translation is CASSVQPTNTEAFF.